This T cell receptor (beta chain) was recovered during a study of graft-versus-host responses after intestinal transplantation. The wider study: Each transplant was multivisceral, liver-intestinal, or isolated intestinal. All recipients were given anti-thymocyte globulin induction, and tacrolimus and steroids were then administered for three to four years.

CDR3 length: 15 residues. V gave up 1 base and J gave up 3 bases; unmatched junction bases: 5. Looked up from germline, CDR1 is SNHLY and CDR2 is FYNNEI. Study conclusions and caveats: After transplant, early declines in HvG clones were associated with peak levels of circulating GvH clones. Recipient-marrow GvH clones were detected, some having first appeared in ileum or blood.

Clones were sequenced by immunoSEQ multiplex PCR, and TCRdb holds only the in-frame ones, with some missing. Among about 93,000 clones listed, just under 95% were seen once. Note on this clone: The antigen remains unidentified.

The source material was unstimulated CD8+ T cells sorted from spleen or lymph node cells, sampled before intestinal transplant. This chain uses TRBV2 with TRBJ1-2; 7 bases line up with TRBD1. The TCR originated in a human donor who received an intestinal transplant. In DNA, the CDR3 is TGTGCCAGCAGTGAAGGTGCCCAGGGGGACTATGGCTACACCTTC. It specifies CASSEGAQGDYGYTF.